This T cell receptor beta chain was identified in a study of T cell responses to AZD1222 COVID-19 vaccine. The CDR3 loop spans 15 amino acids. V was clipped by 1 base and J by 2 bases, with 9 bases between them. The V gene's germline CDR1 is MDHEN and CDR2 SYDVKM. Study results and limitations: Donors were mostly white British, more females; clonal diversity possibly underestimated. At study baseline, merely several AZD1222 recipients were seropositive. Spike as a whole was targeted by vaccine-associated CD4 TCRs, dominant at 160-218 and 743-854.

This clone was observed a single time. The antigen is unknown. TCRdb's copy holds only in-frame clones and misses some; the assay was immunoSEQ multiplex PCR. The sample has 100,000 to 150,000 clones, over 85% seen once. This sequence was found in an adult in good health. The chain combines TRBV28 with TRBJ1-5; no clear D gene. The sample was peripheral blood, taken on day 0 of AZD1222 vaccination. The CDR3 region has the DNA TGTGCCAGCAGTTTATCCGGGCAGGGCAATCAGCCCCAGCATTTT. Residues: CASSLSGQGNQPQHF.